The 24 T cell receptor beta chains below were found in one sample sequenced in a study of early T cells in non-severe SARS-CoV-2 infection. TCRdb fed the 5' RACE reads into MiXCR, producing one record per CDR3 protein. Altogether about 26,000 distinct CDR3 sequences are present, under 5% being singletons, with the ten largest covering 6.2%. The sequenced sample consisted of whole blood. These receptors were collected from an adult who was a healthcare worker with PCR-confirmed SARS-CoV-2 infection or an uninfected control (not recorded which).

This clonotype showed up just a few times. The CDR3 sequence: CASSLDGSYQPQHF. The CDR3 DNA follows: TGTGCCAGCAGCTTGGACGGGAGTTATCAGCCCCAGCATTTT. The J gene is TRBJ1-5, the V gene TRBV5-4, with D uncertain. Trimming left V 0 bases short and J 5 bases short, with 9 bases between. CDR3 length equals 14 residues. Per the germline V gene, CDR1 is SGHNT and CDR2 is YYREEE (reference sequence).

This clonotype was seen many times. The V gene is TRBV7-3, the J gene TRBJ1-2, with D unresolved. Germline values: CDR1 SGHTA, CDR2 FQGTGA. Trimming took off 1 base at V and 4 bases at J, with 19 bases between the two ends. This CDR3 has 17 residues. CDR3 sequence reads: CASSLIPQPGGTYGYTF. For the CDR3, the DNA is TGTGCCAGCAGCTTAATCCCGCAGCCGGGAGGCACCTATGGCTACACCTTC.

This clonotype was picked up many times. The V gene is TRBV20-1, the J gene TRBJ2-7; no firm D call. V lost 0 bases, J lost 6 bases, and 9 bases lay in between. This CDR3 comprises 12 residues. Germline CDR1 reads DFQATT; CDR2 reads SNEGSKA (reference sequence). CDR3 in DNA: TGCAGTGCTAGAGAGAGGTCAAGCGAGCAGTACTTC. It translates to CSARERSSEQYF.

The V and J genes are TRBV6-2 or TRBV6-3 and TRBJ2-3, with TRBD2 matching 7 bases. The germline V gene encodes CDR1 MNHEY and CDR2 SVGEGT. The V gene end was trimmed by 0 bases and the J gene end by 4 bases; junction bases not matched to a gene: 4. The CDR3 is 15 amino acids. The CDR3 DNA reads as TGTGCCAGCAGTTACTCCGGACTAGGGGCAGATACGCAGTATTTT. This sequence encodes CASSYSGLGADTQYF.

There are many counts of this clonotype. The rearrangement uses TRBV4-3 and TRBJ2-3; TRBD2 might be the D (6 bases). Trimming took off 0 bases at V and 3 bases at J, with 16 bases between the two ends. CDR3 size: 17 residues. Germline assignment: CDR1 LGHNA and CDR2 YSLEER. CDR3 DNA: TGCGCCAGCAGCCAAGATCTGGGGGGAGTACGGACAGATACGCAGTATTTT. This sequence encodes CASSQDLGGVRTDTQYF.

This clonotype came up many times. V gene TRBV5-4 combines with J gene TRBJ2-2; 7 nucleotides align to TRBD1. V gave up 5 bases and J gave up 4 bases; unmatched junction bases: 5. Germline V gives CDR1 SGHNT, CDR2 YYREEE (reference sequence). The CDR3 is made up of 14 amino acids. CDR3 bases: TGTGCCAGCAGAGGACAGGTGGGCACCGGGGAGCTGTTTTTT. Translating gives CASRGQVGTGELFF.

This clonotype was seen many times. The chain carries TRBV30 and TRBJ2-3; D gene unclear. The CDR3 runs 15 residues. V dropped 2 bases and J dropped 2 bases, with 14 bases sitting between them. Germline CDR1 reads GTSNPN; CDR2 reads SVGIG (reference sequence). The CDR3 spells CAWSPLYGPTDTQYF. The CDR3 region has the DNA TGTGCCTGGAGTCCCCTTTATGGCCCCACAGATACGCAGTATTTT. Combining the CDR3 with reference TRBV30 and TRBJ2-3 gives the whole variable domain SQTIHQWPATLVQPVGSPLSLECTVEGTSNPNLYWYRQAAGRGLQLLFYSVGIGQISSEVPQNLSASRPQDRQFILSSKKLLLSDSGFYLCAWSPLYGPTDTQYFGPGTRLTVL.

This clonotype was seen only a few times. The chain carries TRBV5-6 and TRBJ1-2; D is unclear. The CDR3 length is 11 residues. The germline V gene encodes CDR1 SGHDT and CDR2 YYEEEE. Trimming left V 1 base short and J 7 bases short, with 5 bases between. This CDR3 reads CASSLTSGYTF. The CDR3 DNA follows: TGTGCCAGCAGCTTGACAAGTGGCTACACCTTC. Full variable domain (outside the CDR3, taken from reference TRBV5-6 and TRBJ1-2): DAGVTQSPTHLIKTRGQQVTLRCSPKSGHDTVSWYQQALGQGPQFIFQYYEEEERQRGNFPDRFSGHQFPNYSSELNVNALLLGDSALYLCASSLTSGYTFGSGTRLTVV.

The chain combines TRBV29-1 with TRBJ2-3; TRBD2 might be the D (6 bases). CDR1 and CDR2 (germline): SQVTM, ANQGSEA. V gave up 8 bases and J gave up 1 base, with 16 bases separating them. The CDR3 loop spans 14 amino acids. CDR3 sequence reads: CSSRRASGTDTQYF. The CDR3, as DNA: TGCAGCTCTCGGAGGGCTTCTGGCACAGATACGCAGTATTTT.

This clonotype was picked up many times. The CDR3 DNA sequence: TGTGCCAGCTCACCTGTGATGGGGGGCCGAGTGCAGAACACTGAAGCTTTCTTT. It yields the protein CASSPVMGGRVQNTEAFF. The chain carries TRBV18 and TRBJ1-1; D perhaps matches TRBD1 (6 bases). CDR1 is KGHSH and CDR2 is LQKENI in the germline V gene. The CDR3 spans 18 residues. V was trimmed by 3 bases and J by 1 base, leaving 21 bases between them.

This clonotype was counted ten times or more. The rearrangement joins TRBV7-3 to TRBJ2-1; D is unresolved. CDR1 is SGHTA, CDR2 FQGTGA, per germline. The CDR3 length is 12 residues. The ends were cut back, 3 bases at V and 9 bases at J, with 9 bases in the middle. The CDR3 DNA reads TGTGCCAGCAGCTTGGAGTTTGGTGAGCAGTTCTTC. Encoded protein: CASSLEFGEQFF.

About this clonotype: This clone may be a read error of a much larger clone one base away. J is TRBJ2-6 and V is TRBV6-5; the D is unclear. V lost 2 bases, J lost 0 bases, and 5 bases lay in between. The germline V gene has CDR1 MNHEY and CDR2 SVGAGI. CDR3 size: 15 residues. CDR3 DNA sequence: TGTGCCAGCAGTTACCGGCTCTCTGGGGCCAACGTCCTGACTTTC. Residues: CASSYRLSGANVLTF.

This chain uses TRBV5-6 with TRBJ1-1; D might be TRBD1 (5 bases). Germline CDR1 and CDR2: SGHDT and YYEEEE. This CDR3 comprises 14 residues. Trimming stripped 4 bases from V and 0 bases from J, with 10 bases between. In DNA form, the CDR3 reads TGTGCCAGCAGCCCGGGACCCATGAACACTGAAGCTTTCTTT. Translated: CASSPGPMNTEAFF.

This clonotype was counted between two and nine times. V gene TRBV29-1 combines with J gene TRBJ2-3; 9 positions agree with TRBD2. Germline V CDR1 and CDR2: SQVTM, ANQGSEA. The CDR3 runs 13 residues. V lost 4 bases, J lost 8 bases, and 7 bases stayed unmatched. CDR3 DNA sequence: TGCAGCGTTGCCTCAGAGACTAGCGGTACGCAGTATTTT. Translated, it gives CSVASETSGTQYF.

By share, this clonotype ranks as medium-sized. This rearrangement joins TRBV18 to TRBJ2-1; 8 positions agree with TRBD2. The CDR3 is 14 amino acids. The germline CDR1 and CDR2 sequences are KGHSH and LQKENI. V shed 3 bases and J 7 bases; nucleotides not matched to a gene: 5. The CDR3 spells CASSPRLAWNEQFF. The CDR3 bases are TGTGCCAGCTCACCCCGACTAGCGTGGAATGAGCAGTTCTTC.

This clonotype has a count of ten or more. The V gene is TRBV11-2, the J gene TRBJ2-5; 9 bases align to TRBD2. This CDR3 spans 17 amino acids. Trimming removed 1 base from V and 4 bases from J; junction bases left unmatched: 10. Germline V gene data show CDR1 as SGHAT and CDR2 as FQNNGV. The CDR3 coding sequence is TGTGCCAGCAGCTTAGGGGTGGCGGGAGGGCCCTCAGAGACCCAGTACTTC. The encoded protein is CASSLGVAGGPSETQYF.

Ten or more counts support this clonotype. The gene calls are TRBV6-5 and TRBJ1-3, with D uncertain. Germline-derived CDR1 and CDR2 are MNHEY and SVGAGI. V was trimmed by 2 bases and J by 0 bases, leaving 5 bases between them. There are 14 residues in the CDR3. The CDR3 sequence: CASSYGSSGNTIYF. The CDR3 bases are TGTGCCAGCAGTTACGGGAGCTCTGGAAACACCATATATTTT.

The chain has TRBV7-9 and TRBJ2-7; D uncertain. Trimming removed 3 bases from V and 4 bases from J, with 7 bases in between. CDR3 length: 12 amino acids. Germline loops: CDR1 SEHNR, CDR2 FQNEAQ (reference sequence). DNA for the CDR3: TGTGCCAGCAGCTTTGCTGGGTACGAGCAGTACTTC. Translated, it gives CASSFAGYEQYF.

This clonotype was seen many times. The chain uses TRBV7-9 and TRBJ2-2; D unresolved. CDR1 SEHNR and CDR2 FQNEAQ come from the germline V gene (reference sequence). V was pared by 1 base and J by 2 bases, with 5 bases between. The CDR3 runs to 14 residues. The CDR3 protein is CASSLDANTGELFF. The CDR3 coding sequence is TGTGCCAGCAGCTTAGATGCTAACACCGGGGAGCTGTTTTTT. The variable domain in full, with the rest retrieved from reference TRBV7-9 and TRBJ2-2, is DTGVSQNPRHKITKRGQNVTFRCDPISEHNRLYWYRQTLGQGPEFLTYFQNEAQLEKSRLLSDRFSAERPKGSFSTLEIQRTEQGDSAMYLCASSLDANTGELFFGEGSRLTVL.

This clonotype was seen many times. V gene TRBV3-1 combines with J gene TRBJ2-2, with a weak D call TRBD2 (6 bases). V dropped 4 bases and J dropped 4 bases, with 7 bases sitting between them. The germline gives CDR1 LGHDT, CDR2 YNNKEL (reference sequence). This CDR3 has 13 residues. CDR3 DNA sequence: TGTGCCAGCAGCCTAGCGGTCACCGGGGAGCTGTTTTTT. Translating gives CASSLAVTGELFF. Based on the CDR3 plus reference TRBV3-1 and TRBJ2-2, the full variable domain is DTAVSQTPKYLVTQMGNDKSIKCEQNLGHDTMYWYKQDSKKFLKIMFSYNNKELIINETVPNRFSPKSPDKAHLNLHINSLELGDSAVYFCASSLAVTGELFFGEGSRLTVL.

This clonotype has more than one count but fewer than ten. This chain links TRBV3-1 with TRBJ1-1, with D unclear. V was clipped by 0 bases and J by 4 bases, with 6 bases between them. The CDR3 sequence is 13 residues long. Germline-derived CDR1 and CDR2 are LGHDT and YNNKEL (reference sequence). The CDR3 sequence: CASSQEGVTEAFF. Here the CDR3 DNA reads TGTGCCAGCAGCCAAGAAGGTGTCACTGAAGCTTTCTTT.

This clonotype is classed as medium-sized (0.01 to 0.1%). This chain joins TRBV10-3 and TRBJ2-7, with 13 bases matching TRBD2. Trimming took 3 bases from V and 6 from J; bases not matched to a gene: 5. Germline V gives CDR1 ENHRY, CDR2 SYGVKD. CDR3 length: 15 amino acids. The CDR3 reads CAISELAGGLGEQYF. The DNA of the CDR3 is TGTGCCATCAGTGAACTAGCGGGAGGGCTAGGCGAGCAGTACTTC.

This clonotype was seen repeatedly, ten times or more. This chain links TRBV19 with TRBJ1-5; no reliable D call. The germline V gene encodes CDR1 LNHDA and CDR2 SQIVND (reference sequence). The CDR3 is 13 residues long. Trimming shortened V by 0 bases and J by 7 bases, and 7 bases separated the two germline ends. The CDR3 loop reads CASSIDGTQPQHF. In DNA, the CDR3 is TGTGCCAGTAGTATAGATGGTACCCAGCCCCAGCATTTT.

This clonotype was observed at least ten times. The chain links TRBV7-9 to TRBJ1-1; 9 nucleotides agree with TRBD1. With 3 bases clipped from V and 0 bases from J, the junction kept 5 bases outside the gene matches. CDR1 and CDR2 (germline): SEHNR, FQNEAQ (reference sequence). The CDR3 totals 16 residues. DNA for the CDR3: TGTGCCAGCAGCTTTGACAGGGGGACGATGAACACTGAAGCTTTCTTT. It is translated as CASSFDRGTMNTEAFF.